This TCR beta chain was identified during a study of T cell changes during pregnancy in multiple sclerosis. TCRdb's copy holds only in-frame clones and misses some; the assay was immunoSEQ multiplex PCR. The sample consists of around 72,000 clones, around nine tenths of them appearing once. CDR3 size: 14 residues. The V and J ends lost 0 bases and 3 bases respectively, with 7 bases between them. Germline V gene sequence: CDR1 SGDLS, CDR2 YYNGEE. This chain uses TRBV9 with TRBJ2-1; D is unresolved. The sequences come from peripheral blood, collected in the second trimester of pregnancy. This sequence originates from a female donor in good health, enrolled as a control in a pregnancy study. DNA for the CDR3: TGTGCCAGCAGCGTAGCAAGCCTCTACAATGAGCAGTTCTTC. It yields the protein CASSVASLYNEQFF.